This is a list of T cell receptor beta chains from one sample in a study of blood T cells in healthy people across ages. TCRdb used MiXCR to reprocess the 5' RACE reads, holding one entry per CDR3 protein. The table has approximately 810,000 distinct CDR3 sequences, more than 25% seen once. The specimen sequenced was blood. Every receptor here comes from a woman of 80 years or more in good health. Each CDR3 is given with its conserved first and last residue. The D gene is left open where the match is weak. The listing skips clone size in some rows; elsewhere it reads once, few, many or a size class.

D	V	J	size	DNA	CDR3
.	TRBV29-1	TRBJ2-5	.	TGCAGCGTTGACGACCCGGGGACCCAGTACTTC	CSVDDPGTQYF
.	TRBV20-1	TRBJ2-1	once	TGTAGTGCTCCTCGGACCTTTCCCAATGAGCAGTTCTTC	CSAPRTFPNEQFF
.	TRBV5-5	TRBJ1-6	few	TGTGCCAGCAGCCCTGGGACCGCGGGCTCCTATAATTCACCCCTCCACTTT	CASSPGTAGSYNSPLHF
TRBD1	TRBV7-8	TRBJ2-7	.	TGTGCCAGCAGCGTGAAGGACAGGGTGTCCTCCTACGAGCAGTACTTC	CASSVKDRVSSYEQYF
TRBD1	TRBV2	TRBJ1-4	.	TGTGCCAGCGGACAGGGTAATACACGGGATGAAAAACTGTTTTTT	CASGQGNTRDEKLFF
TRBD1	TRBV6-2/TRBV6-3	TRBJ2-7	many	TGTGCCAGCAGTGGGACAGGGCCGTTCCTCTACGAGCAGTACTTC	CASSGTGPFLYEQYF
TRBD1	TRBV5-1	TRBJ2-2	.	TGCGCCAGCAGCAACAGGACAGGGGGCACCGGGGAGCTGTTTTTT	CASSNRTGGTGELFF
TRBD2	TRBV12-3/TRBV12-4	TRBJ2-1	many	TGTGCCAGCAGTTCGGGACTAGCGGCGACCGACAATGAGCAGTTCTTC	CASSSGLAATDNEQFF
.	TRBV20-1	TRBJ2-3	.	TGCAGTGCTACTCCCGGGGGCACAGATACGCAGTATTTT	CSATPGGTDTQYF
.	TRBV18	TRBJ2-4	once	TGTGCCAGCCCACAAATGGCAGACTTAGCCAAAAACATTCAGTACTTC	CASPQMADLAKNIQYF
.	TRBV7-9	TRBJ2-5	many	TGTGCCAGCAGCCTGTGGTATTCGAAAGAGACCCAGTACTTC	CASSLWYSKETQYF
.	TRBV14	TRBJ2-3	many	TGTGCCAGCAGCCAAGGATGGGGATCTAGCACAGATACGCAGTATTTT	CASSQGWGSSTDTQYF
.	TRBV5-5	TRBJ2-6	many	TGTGCCAGCAGCTTCGGGGCTGGGGCCAACGTCCTGACTTTC	CASSFGAGANVLTF
TRBD1	TRBV20-1	TRBJ2-2	.	TGCAGTGCTGCCCGGACAGGGGGTAACGGGGAGCTGTTTTTT	CSAARTGGNGELFF
.	TRBV9	TRBJ2-5	many	TGTGCCAGCAGCGGACCTGGGGTGATACGAGAGACCCAGTACTTC	CASSGPGVIRETQYF
TRBD1	TRBV4-2	TRBJ1-4	many	TGTGCCAGCAGCTTTACAGGGGGTAAGGGAGAAAAACTGTTTTTT	CASSFTGGKGEKLFF
.	TRBV12-3/TRBV12-4	TRBJ1-1	many	TGTGCCAGCAGTTTACGGCAGGGGAACACTGAAGCTTTCTTT	CASSLRQGNTEAFF
TRBD1	TRBV20-1	TRBJ2-1	many	TGCAGTGCTAGAGATGGGACAGGGACGTACAATGAGCAGTTCTTC	CSARDGTGTYNEQFF
.	TRBV6-5	TRBJ1-1	few	TGTGCCAGCAGTTATTTACAAGGGGTGGGGGATGCTTTCTTT	CASSYLQGVGDAFF
.	TRBV6-5	TRBJ1-3	few	TGTGCCAGCAGCAGGGGACTTACCTCCTCTGGAAACACCATATATTTT	CASSRGLTSSGNTIYF
.	TRBV9	TRBJ1-2	few	TGTGCCAGCAGCGCTGACACGGGGAACTATGGCTACACCTTC	CASSADTGNYGYTF
.	TRBV6-2/TRBV6-3	TRBJ1-5	many	TGTGCCAGCGCCCCGGGGACCTTAAATCAGCCCCAGCATTTT	CASAPGTLNQPQHF
TRBD1	TRBV15	TRBJ2-3	many	TGTGCCACCAGCTCCGGGACAGACGGATCTCTAAGCACAGATACGCAGTATTTT	CATSSGTDGSLSTDTQYF
.	TRBV14	TRBJ2-7	many	TGTGCCAGCAGCCATGGGTCTCAGCAGTACTTC	CASSHGSQQYF
.	TRBV11-2	TRBJ2-5	few	TGTGCCAGCAGCTTAGTATGGCCAGGCGGGGTGGGAGAGACCCAGTACTTC	CASSLVWPGGVGETQYF
.	TRBV18	TRBJ2-5	few	TGTGCCAGCTCACAAGGAGAGGCGGGGTTCCAAGAGACCCAGTACTTC	CASSQGEAGFQETQYF
.	TRBV20-1	TRBJ1-1	.	TGCAATGCTAGGGGGTTTGGGGGGGGTCGAGATACTGAAGCTTTCTTT	CNARGFGGGRDTEAFF
TRBD1	TRBV28	TRBJ1-5	few	TGTGCCAGTTTCCAGGGGGCTGGTAATCAGCCCCAGCATTTT	CASFQGAGNQPQHF
TRBD1	TRBV12-3/TRBV12-4	TRBJ1-2	many	TGTGCCAGCAGTACAGGGGGATTATTTAACTATGGCTACACCTTC	CASSTGGLFNYGYTF
.	TRBV5-1	TRBJ2-2	many	TGCGCCAGCAGCTCTGGGAACACCGGGGAGCTGTTTTTT	CASSSGNTGELFF
.	TRBV12-3/TRBV12-4	TRBJ2-1	many	TGTGCCAGCGACTCTTCTTTGGAGGGTGGCAATGAGCAGTTCTTC	CASDSSLEGGNEQFF
.	TRBV3-1	TRBJ2-1	.	TGTGCCAGCAGCCAAGAACCAGGGGCCTACAATGAGCAGTTCTTC	CASSQEPGAYNEQFF
.	TRBV9	TRBJ2-2	.	TGTGCCAGCAGCGTAGTCCCAGGCACCGGGGAGCTGTTTTTT	CASSVVPGTGELFF
TRBD2	TRBV12-3/TRBV12-4	TRBJ2-7	many	TGTGCCAGCAGTAAACGGACTAGCGGGAGTTCCTACGAGCAGTACTTC	CASSKRTSGSSYEQYF
.	TRBV7-2	TRBJ1-4	.	TGTGCCAGCAGCTTAAGGGTAGCCGAGACAGCACATGAAAAACTGTTTTTT	CASSLRVAETAHEKLFF
.	TRBV29-1	TRBJ1-2	many	TGCAGCGTTGAGACTTGGGAGGAGGGCTACACCTTC	CSVETWEEGYTF
.	TRBV28	TRBJ1-2	few	TGTGCCAGCAGTTTGGGCGGCTTGGGGGGTGGCTACACCTTC	CASSLGGLGGGYTF
.	TRBV5-1	TRBJ2-3	many	TGCGCCAGCAGCTTACAGGGAGATACGCAGTATTTT	CASSLQGDTQYF
TRBD2	TRBV18	TRBJ2-1	many	TGTGCCAGCTCCCCGGGACTAGTAATGAGAAATGAGCAGTTCTTC	CASSPGLVMRNEQFF
TRBD1	TRBV12-3/TRBV12-4	TRBJ1-2	many	TGTGCCAGCACCAAGGACAGGGCAAACGGTGGCTACACCTTC	CASTKDRANGGYTF